The 6 T cell receptor beta chains below were found in one sample sequenced in a study of cytomegalovirus exposure and HLA in healthy donors. PCR involved 60 Vbeta and 13 Jbeta primers. The data were produced by immunoSEQ multiplex PCR, yet TCRdb's version contains in-frame clones alone and is incomplete. The table lists some 110,000 clones, over 9.5% of them singletons, with about 5.7% in the top ten. The sequencing input was PBMCs. The receptors stem from a man aged 35 to 55 in good health and CMV-seropositive.

The CDR3 loop is CASSLATSYNEQFF. The DNA of the CDR3 is TGTGCCAGCAGTCTGGCCACTAGCTACAATGAGCAGTTCTTC. V gene TRBV27 combines with J gene TRBJ2-1; tentative D call: TRBD2 (5 bases). V shed 5 bases and J shed 3 bases, with 11 bases lying between them. The CDR3 is 14 amino acids. The germline gives CDR1 MNHEY, CDR2 SMNVEV (reference sequence).

This clone appeared a few times. The chain recombines TRBV27 with TRBJ2-1, with 9 nucleotides matching TRBD2. J lost 5 bases, V lost 2 bases, and 4 bases had no gene match. From germline, CDR1 is MNHEY and CDR2 SMNVEV (reference sequence). The CDR3 extends over 15 amino acids. For the CDR3, the DNA is TGTGCCAGCAGTTTAGCGGGAGGGCCCGACAATGAGCAGTTCTTC. Encoded protein: CASSLAGGPDNEQFF.

This clone was seen more than once but under ten times. The V and J genes are TRBV5-1 and TRBJ2-1, with 12 bases matching TRBD1. Germline-derived CDR1 and CDR2 are SGHRS and YFSETQ. V trimming: 7 bases; J trimming: 7 bases; junction bases outside the gene matches: 9. The CDR3 is made up of 15 amino acids. The CDR3 reads CASRAPGQGANEQFF. As DNA, the CDR3 is TGCGCCAGCCGGGCGCCGGGACAGGGGGCGAATGAGCAGTTCTTC. The whole variable domain, filled in from reference TRBV5-1 and TRBJ2-1, reads KAGVTQTPRYLIKTRGQQVTLSCSPISGHRSVSWYQQTPGQGLQFLFEYFSETQRNKGNFPGRFSGRQFSNSRSEMNVSTLELGDSALYLCASRAPGQGANEQFFGPGTRLTVL.

This clone was seen a few times. The V call is TRBV28, the J call TRBJ1-2; D is undetermined. CDR3 length: 13 residues. Germline V gene sequence: CDR1 MDHEN, CDR2 SYDVKM. The V gene lost 4 bases and the J gene lost 6 bases, with 12 bases spanning the gap. The CDR3 reads CASSSTVEDGYTF. CDR3 nucleotide sequence: TGTGCCAGCAGTTCGACCGTGGAGGATGGCTACACCTTC.

This chain uses TRBV6-5 with TRBJ1-1; D unresolved. Deletions cut 6 bases from V and 11 bases from J, with 25 bases between. Germline lookup yields CDR1 MNHEY and CDR2 SVGAGI. This CDR3 comprises 15 residues. CDR3 sequence: CASSRDNPGRLRAFF. The CDR3 region has the DNA TGTGCCAGCAGCCGCGACAACCCCGGGAGACTTAGGGCTTTCTTT.

CDR3 nucleotide sequence: TGTGCCAGCAGCGTCGGGACTCTAAGTGGCTACACCTTC. Amino acids: CASSVGTLSGYTF. The chain combines TRBV9 with TRBJ1-2; maybe TRBD1 (5 bases). Germline assignment: CDR1 SGDLS and CDR2 YYNGEE. Trimming shortened V by 2 bases and J by 7 bases, and 12 bases separated the two germline ends. This CDR3 contains 13 residues.